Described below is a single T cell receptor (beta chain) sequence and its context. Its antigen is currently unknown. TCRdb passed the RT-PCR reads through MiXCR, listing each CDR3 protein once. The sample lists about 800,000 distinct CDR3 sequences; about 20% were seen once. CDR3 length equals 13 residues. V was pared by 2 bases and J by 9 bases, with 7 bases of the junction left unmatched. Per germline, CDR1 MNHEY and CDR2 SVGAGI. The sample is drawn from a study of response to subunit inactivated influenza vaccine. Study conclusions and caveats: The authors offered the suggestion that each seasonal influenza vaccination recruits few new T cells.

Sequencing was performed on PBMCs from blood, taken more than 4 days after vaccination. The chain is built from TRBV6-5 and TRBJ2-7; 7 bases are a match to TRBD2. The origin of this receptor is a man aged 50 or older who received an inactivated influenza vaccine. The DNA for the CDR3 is TGTGCCAGCAGTTACGGGACTACTGGGCCGCAGTACTTC. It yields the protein CASSYGTTGPQYF.